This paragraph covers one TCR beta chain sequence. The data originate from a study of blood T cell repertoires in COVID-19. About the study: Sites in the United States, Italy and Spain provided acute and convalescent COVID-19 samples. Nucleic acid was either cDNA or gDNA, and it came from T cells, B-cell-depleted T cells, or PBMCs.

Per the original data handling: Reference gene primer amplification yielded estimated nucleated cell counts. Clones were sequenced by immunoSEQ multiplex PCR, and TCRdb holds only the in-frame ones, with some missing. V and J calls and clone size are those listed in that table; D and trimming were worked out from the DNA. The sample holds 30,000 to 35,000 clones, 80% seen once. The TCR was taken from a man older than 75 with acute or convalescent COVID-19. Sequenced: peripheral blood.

Here the CDR3 DNA reads TGTGCCAGCAGTGAAGTCCCGGGACTAGCTGTAAAGCAGTACTTC. It encodes CASSEVPGLAVKQYF. The rearrangement joins TRBV6-1 to TRBJ2-7, with TRBD2 matching 9 bases. The CDR3 has 15 residues. Germline V gene sequence: CDR1 MNHNS, CDR2 SASEGT. Germline trimming cut 1 base from V and 8 bases from J; bases unmatched to any gene: 9.